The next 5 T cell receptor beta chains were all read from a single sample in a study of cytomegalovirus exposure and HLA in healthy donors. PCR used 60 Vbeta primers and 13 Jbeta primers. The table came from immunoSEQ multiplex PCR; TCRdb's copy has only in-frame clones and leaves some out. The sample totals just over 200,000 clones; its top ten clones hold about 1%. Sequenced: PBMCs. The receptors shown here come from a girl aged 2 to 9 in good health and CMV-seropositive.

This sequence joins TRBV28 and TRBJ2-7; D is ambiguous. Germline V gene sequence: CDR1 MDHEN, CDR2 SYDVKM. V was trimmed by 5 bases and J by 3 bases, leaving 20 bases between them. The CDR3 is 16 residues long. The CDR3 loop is CASSPPPSGPGYEQYF. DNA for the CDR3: TGTGCCAGCAGTCCCCCCCCCTCTGGTCCGGGCTACGAGCAGTACTTC.

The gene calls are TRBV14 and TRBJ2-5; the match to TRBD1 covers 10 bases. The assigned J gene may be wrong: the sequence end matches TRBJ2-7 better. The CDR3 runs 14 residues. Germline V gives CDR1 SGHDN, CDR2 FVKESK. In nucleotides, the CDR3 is TGTGCCAGCAGCCTGGGACAGGGGTCCTACGAGCAGTACTTC. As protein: CASSLGQGSYEQYF.

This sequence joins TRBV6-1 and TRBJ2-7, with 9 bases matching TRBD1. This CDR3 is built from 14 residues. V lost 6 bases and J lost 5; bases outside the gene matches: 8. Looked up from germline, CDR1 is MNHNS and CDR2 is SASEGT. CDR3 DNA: TGTGCCAGCAGGGGGACAGGGAGGGCCCACGAGCAGTACTTC. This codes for CASRGTGRAHEQYF.

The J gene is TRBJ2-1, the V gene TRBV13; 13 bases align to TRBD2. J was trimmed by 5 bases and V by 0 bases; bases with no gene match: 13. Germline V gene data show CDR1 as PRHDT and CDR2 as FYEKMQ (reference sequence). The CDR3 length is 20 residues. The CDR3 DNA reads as TGTGCCAGCAGCTTAGGGATACTAGCGGGAGGGGGTAAGCGGAACAATGAGCAGTTCTTC. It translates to CASSLGILAGGGKRNNEQFF. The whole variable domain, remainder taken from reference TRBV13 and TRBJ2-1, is AAGVIQSPRHLIKEKRETATLKCYPIPRHDTVYWYQQGPGQDPQFLISFYEKMQSDKGSIPDRFSAQQFSDYHSELNMSSLELGDSALYFCASSLGILAGGGKRNNEQFFGPGTRLTVL.

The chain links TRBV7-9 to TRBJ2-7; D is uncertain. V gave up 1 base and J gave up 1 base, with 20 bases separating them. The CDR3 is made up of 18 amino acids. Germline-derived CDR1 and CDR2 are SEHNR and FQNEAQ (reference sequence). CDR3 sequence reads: CASSLGVLVPLGSYEQYF. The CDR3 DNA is TGTGCCAGCAGCTTAGGGGTTCTAGTTCCCCTGGGTTCCTACGAGCAGTACTTC.